The T cell receptor beta chain described here comes from a study of blood T cell repertoires in COVID-19. For the study at large: From the United States, Italy and Spain came samples of acute and convalescent COVID-19. Sample material is recorded as cDNA or gDNA derived from T cells, B-cell-depleted T cells, or PBMCs.

Germline CDR1 SGHTA, CDR2 FQGNSA. V was trimmed by 2 bases and J by 0 bases, leaving 5 bases between them. There are 14 residues in the CDR3. This clone was detected only a few times. Original processing methods: Estimation of nucleated cell counts was performed using reference gene primer amplification. TCRdb's copy holds only in-frame clones and misses some; the assay was immunoSEQ multiplex PCR. That table furnishes V, J and clone size, whereas the DNA furnished D and trimming. The data contain under 200,000 clones, approximately 88% of them singletons. Sequencing was performed on peripheral blood. This clonotype was obtained from a man aged 18 to 30 with active or convalescent COVID-19. The rearrangement uses TRBV7-2 and TRBJ1-3; D remains unclear. The CDR3, as DNA: TGTGCCAGCAGCTTACAGCGCTCTGGAAACACCATATATTTT. Translation: CASSLQRSGNTIYF.